There are a few counts of the clone carrying this TCR beta chain. Antigen specificity is unknown. The data derive from a study of T cell repertoires in cytomegalovirus infection. About the research overall: TCR beta signatures that were public indicated CMV infection and matching HLA type.

TCRdb processed the reads anew with MiXCR; each CDR3 protein has one entry. The data hold roughly 500,000 distinct CDR3 sequences, with about 33% observed a single time. The starting material was cultured PBMCs, obtained from culture after CMV antigen stimulation. This TCR came from a human donor in good health (CMV status not recorded). Some clones in this sample may be carry-over from other donors' samples.

DNA of the CDR3: TGTGCCAGCAGCCCCCTGGGCATGGCAGGGGCCTACGAGCAGTACTTC. Protein sequence: CASSPLGMAGAYEQYF. The chain recombines TRBV7-2 with TRBJ2-7; a possible D gene is TRBD1 (6 bases). The V end lost 5 bases, the J end lost 2 bases, and 19 bases lay between the germline ends. The CDR3 covers 16 residues. Germline CDR1 is SGHTA and CDR2 is FQGNSA.